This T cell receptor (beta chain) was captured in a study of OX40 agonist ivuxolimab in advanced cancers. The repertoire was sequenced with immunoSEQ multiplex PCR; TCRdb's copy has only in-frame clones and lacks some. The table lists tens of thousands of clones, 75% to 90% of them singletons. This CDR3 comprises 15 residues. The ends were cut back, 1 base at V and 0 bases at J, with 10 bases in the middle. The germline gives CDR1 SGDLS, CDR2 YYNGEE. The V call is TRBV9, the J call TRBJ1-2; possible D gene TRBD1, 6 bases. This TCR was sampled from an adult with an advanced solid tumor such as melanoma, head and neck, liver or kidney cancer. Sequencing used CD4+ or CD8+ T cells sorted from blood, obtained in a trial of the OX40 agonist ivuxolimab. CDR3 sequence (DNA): TGTGCCAGCAGCGTAAACCGGGACACTAACTATGGCTACACCTTC. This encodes CASSVNRDTNYGYTF.